This T cell receptor (beta chain) was profiled in a study of human T cells and chemical hapten exposure. Study in general: In the sensitization step, 2% DPC was placed on about 2 cm by about 2 cm of upper inner arm skin. Minor volume differences among pooled libraries chiefly drove per-sample TCR yield variation. Notes on the study in general: DPC sensitization left the count of TCRs above 1 in 1000 unchanged.

Noted time point: patch test 2, 6 weeks after DPC sensitization. The sample's treatment: therapeutic diphenylcyclopropenone sensitization with weekly scalp DPC. Suited to DPC and affected by alopecia, the donors ranged from 18 to 70 years old. Concerning this clonotype: Its antigen is currently unknown.

TCRdb independently ran MiXCR on the RACE reads; one entry per CDR3 protein. The sample contains 95,000 or so distinct CDR3 sequences, about an eighth of which appear only once. This clonotype originated in a woman aged 40 to 50 with alopecia areata. Some clones in this sample may be carry-over from other donors' samples. The sample here was whole blood, taken in connection with sensitization to the hapten diphenylcyclopropenone (DPC).

The CDR3 here is CSARAGPVQYF. The CDR3, as DNA: TGCAGTGCTAGAGCAGGCCCCGTGCAGTACTTC. The rearrangement uses TRBV20-1 and TRBJ2-7; no reliable D call. V lost 1 base, J lost 9 bases, and 10 bases lay in between. The CDR3 covers 11 residues. Per germline, CDR1 DFQATT and CDR2 SNEGSKA (reference sequence).